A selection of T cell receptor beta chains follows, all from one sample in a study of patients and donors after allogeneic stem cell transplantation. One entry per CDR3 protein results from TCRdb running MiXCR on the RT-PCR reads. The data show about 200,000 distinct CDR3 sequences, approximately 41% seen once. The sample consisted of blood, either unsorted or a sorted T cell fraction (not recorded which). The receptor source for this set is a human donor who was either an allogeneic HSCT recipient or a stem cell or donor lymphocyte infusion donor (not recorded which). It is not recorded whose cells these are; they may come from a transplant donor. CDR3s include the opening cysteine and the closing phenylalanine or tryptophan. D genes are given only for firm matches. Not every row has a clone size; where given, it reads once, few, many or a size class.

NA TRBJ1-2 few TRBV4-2 TGTGCCAGCAGCCCCCGGGGAGGGGATGGCTACACCTTC CASSPRGGDGYTF
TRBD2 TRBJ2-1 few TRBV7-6 TGTGCCAGCAGCCCCGGGACTATCAATGAGCAGTTCTTC CASSPGTINEQFF
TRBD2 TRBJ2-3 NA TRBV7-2 TGTGCCAGCAGCTTATTCGTGGCGGGAGGGCGCACAGATACGCAGTATTTT CASSLFVAGGRTDTQYF
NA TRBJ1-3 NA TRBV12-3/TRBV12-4 TGTGCCAGCAGTTCGGGACGGGCATCTGGAAACACCATATATTTT CASSSGRASGNTIYF
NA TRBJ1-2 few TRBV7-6 TGTGCCAGCAGCTTAGAGGACGGGAACTATGGCTACACCTTC CASSLEDGNYGYTF
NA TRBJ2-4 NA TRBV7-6 TGTGCCAGCAGCTTAGAACCTCCCCGGAGAGCAGAAAACATTCAGTACTTC CASSLEPPRRAENIQYF
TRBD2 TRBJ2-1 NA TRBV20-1 TGCAGTGCTAGTAACGTTGCGGGAGACTACAATGAGCAGTTCTTC CSASNVAGDYNEQFF
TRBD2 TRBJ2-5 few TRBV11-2 TGTGCCAGCAGCTCCGTCGGACTAGCGGAACTTCAAGAGACCCAGTACTTC CASSSVGLAELQETQYF
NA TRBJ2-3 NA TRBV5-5 TGTGCCAGCAGCCATCAATTGGCCAGCACAGATACGCAGTATTTT CASSHQLASTDTQYF
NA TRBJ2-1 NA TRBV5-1 TGCGCCAGCAGCTTGGTTCCTGGCAGGGGTGAAAATGAGCAGTTCTTC CASSLVPGRGENEQFF
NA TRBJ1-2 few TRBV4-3 TGCGCCAGCAGCCAAGATGGGGGGGACGGCTACACCTTC CASSQDGGDGYTF
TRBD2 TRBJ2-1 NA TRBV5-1 TGCGCCAGCAGCTTGGCTAGCGGGAGTTTACATGAGCAGTTCTTC CASSLASGSLHEQFF
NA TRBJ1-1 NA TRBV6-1 TGTGCCAGCAGTGAACTAGACAGCATGAACACTGAAGCTTTCTTT CASSELDSMNTEAFF
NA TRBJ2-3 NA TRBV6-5 TGTGCCAGCAGTTACTCCGGCAGGGGAAATATGGATACGCAGTATTTT CASSYSGRGNMDTQYF
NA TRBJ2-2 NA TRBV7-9 TGTGCCAGCAGCTTAGCCCTAGCCCGGGGGACCGGGGAGCTGTTTTTT CASSLALARGTGELFF
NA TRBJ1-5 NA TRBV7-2 TGTGCCAGCAGCTTGCAACCGGGACAAGCAACCTATAGCAATCAGCCCCAGCATTTT CASSLQPGQATYSNQPQHF
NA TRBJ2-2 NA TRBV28 TGTGCCTCCGAGGGGGTAAACACCGGGGAGCTGTTTTTT CASEGVNTGELFF
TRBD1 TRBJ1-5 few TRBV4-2 TGTGCCAGCAGCCAGGAAACAGGGGTATTTCGCAATCAGCCCCAGCATTTT CASSQETGVFRNQPQHF
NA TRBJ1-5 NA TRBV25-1 TGTGCCAGCAGTGATGGGTCGAGAGCAGCAAATCAGCCCCAGCATTTT CASSDGSRAANQPQHF
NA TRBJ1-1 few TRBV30 TGTGCCTGGAGTTTGGAGGGGAGTGAGGCTTTCTTT CAWSLEGSEAFF
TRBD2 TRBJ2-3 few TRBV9 TGTGCCAGCAGCCATCTAGCGGGAGGTCCAGATACGCAGTATTTT CASSHLAGGPDTQYF
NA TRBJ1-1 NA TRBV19 TGTGCCAGTAGTTTATGGGCCGTGAACACTGAAGCTTTCTTT CASSLWAVNTEAFF
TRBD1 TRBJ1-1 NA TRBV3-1 TGTGCCAGCAGCCAATCGGACAGGGAAACTGAAGCTTTCTTT CASSQSDRETEAFF
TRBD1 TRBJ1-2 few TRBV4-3 TGCGCCAGCAGCCAAGGGGACAGAAACTATGGCTACACCTTC CASSQGDRNYGYTF
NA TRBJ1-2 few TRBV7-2 TGTGCCAGCAGCCACACAGGGTCGCGTGGCTACACCTTC CASSHTGSRGYTF
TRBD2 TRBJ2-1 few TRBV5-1 TGCGCCAGCAGCCACTTGGAGGGGAGGGACTACAATGAGCAGTTCTTC CASSHLEGRDYNEQFF
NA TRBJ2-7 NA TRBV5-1 TGCGCCAGCAGCTTACGGAGAAACAGTTTGTCCTACGAGCAGTACTTC CASSLRRNSLSYEQYF
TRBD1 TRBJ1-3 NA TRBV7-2 TGTGCCAGCAGCTTTATTAGGACAGGTGGCTTGGAGGACTCTGGAAACACCATATATTTT CASSFIRTGGLEDSGNTIYF
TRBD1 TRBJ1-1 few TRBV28 TGTGCCAGCAGTCCCCGGACAGGGGGAGATACTGAAGCTTTCTTT CASSPRTGGDTEAFF
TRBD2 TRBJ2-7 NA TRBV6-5 TGTGCCAGCAGCGGGGTGACTAGCGGTCTATACGAGCAGTACTTC CASSGVTSGLYEQYF
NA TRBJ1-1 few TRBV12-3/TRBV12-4 TGTGCCAGCAGTTTACCCGACAGGTTTGAAGCTTTCTTT CASSLPDRFEAFF
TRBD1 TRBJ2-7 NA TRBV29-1 TGCAGCGTTGCAGGGGGTTCCTACGAGCAGTACTTC CSVAGGSYEQYF
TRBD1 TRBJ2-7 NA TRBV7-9 TGTGCCAGCAGCCGGACAGGGAACGAGCAGTACTTC CASSRTGNEQYF
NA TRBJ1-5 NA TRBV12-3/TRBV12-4 TGTGCCAGCACAGGGGCAGGGTATCATCAGCCCCAGCATTTT CASTGAGYHQPQHF
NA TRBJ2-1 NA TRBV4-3 TGCGCCAGCAGCCAATTGGGAGTCTCCTACAATGAGCAGTTCTTC CASSQLGVSYNEQFF
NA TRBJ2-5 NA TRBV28 TGTGCCAGCAGTCCGGGGATGTCGGCAGAGACCCAGTACTTC CASSPGMSAETQYF
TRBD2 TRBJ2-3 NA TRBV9 TGTGCCAGCAGCCCTTCCTCCGGGACTAGCCCCACGCAGTATTTT CASSPSSGTSPTQYF
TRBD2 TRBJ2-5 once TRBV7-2 TGTGCCAGCAGCTTAGATCTAGCGGGAGCAGAGACCCAGTACTTC CASSLDLAGAETQYF
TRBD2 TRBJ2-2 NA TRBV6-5 TGTGCCAGCAGTTACAATGGGGGGGACGGGGAGCTGTTTTTT CASSYNGGDGELFF
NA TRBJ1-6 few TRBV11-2 TGTGCCAGCAGCTTAGATCCGGAATCACCCCTCCACTTT CASSLDPESPLHF
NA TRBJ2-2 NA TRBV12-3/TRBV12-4 TGTGCCAGCAGTTTAGCCGGTTCAAACCCCACCGGGGAGCTGTTTTTT CASSLAGSNPTGELFF
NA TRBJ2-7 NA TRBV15 TGTGCCACCAGTGCGCAGGGGGGTAGCTCCTACGAGCAGTACTTC CATSAQGGSSYEQYF
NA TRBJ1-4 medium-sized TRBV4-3 TGCGCCAGCAGCCAATTACGAGGGCCGGAAAAACTGTTTTTT CASSQLRGPEKLFF
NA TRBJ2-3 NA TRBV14 TGTGCCAGCAGCCAAGAGGCAGGGTCCCCGCCAGATACGCAGTATTTT CASSQEAGSPPDTQYF
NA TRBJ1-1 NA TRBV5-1 TGCGCCAGCAGCTTGCTAGGGAAATCTAACACTGAAGCTTTCTTT CASSLLGKSNTEAFF
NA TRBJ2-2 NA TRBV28 TGTGCCAGCAGTTTTTGGCACACGAACACCGGGGAGCTGTTTTTT CASSFWHTNTGELFF
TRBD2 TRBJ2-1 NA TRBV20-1 TGCAGTGCTAGAGGCCGGACTAGTGATGAGCAGTTCTTC CSARGRTSDEQFF
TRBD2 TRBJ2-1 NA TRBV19 TGTGCCAGTAGTACGAGCGGGAGAAGCTACAATGAGCAGTTCTTC CASSTSGRSYNEQFF
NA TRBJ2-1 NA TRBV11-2 TGTGCCAGCAGCTTAGACGTCGTGGCGTACAATGAGCAGTTCTTC CASSLDVVAYNEQFF
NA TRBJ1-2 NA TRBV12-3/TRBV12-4 TGTGCCAGCACTCCTTCGGGGACCAACGGCTACACCTTC CASTPSGTNGYTF
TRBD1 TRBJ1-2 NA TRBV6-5 TGTGCCAGCACCTCGGGACAGGGGGCGAACTATGGCTACACCTTC CASTSGQGANYGYTF
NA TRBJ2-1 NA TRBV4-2 TGTGCCAGCAGCCAAGATCTGGGTAGCTCGGACAATGAGCAGTTCTTC CASSQDLGSSDNEQFF
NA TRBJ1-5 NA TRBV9 TGTGCCAGCAGCGTAGAGGGGGACATTAAGCCCCAGCATTTT CASSVEGDIKPQHF
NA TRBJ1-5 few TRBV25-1 TGTGCCAGCGCACTCTCAGGGGATAGTCAGCCCCAGCATTTT CASALSGDSQPQHF
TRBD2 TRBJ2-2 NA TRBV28 TGTGCCAGCAGTTTAATCGGGAGGGCCGGCACCGGGGAGCTGTTTTTT CASSLIGRAGTGELFF